These 14 T cell receptor beta chains originate from one sample sequenced in a study of T cells in Graves' hyperthyroidism and ophthalmopathy. TCR beta CDR3 regions were amplified from RNA. First-round RT-PCR targeting the TCR CDR3 was performed with the HTBI primer set. Each CDR3 protein gets one entry after TCRdb re-called the multiplex PCR reads with MiXCR. The repertoire holds fewer than 650,000 distinct CDR3 sequences, with over 11% as singletons. Sequencing was performed on blood. These receptors all stem from a woman aged 30 to 39 with Graves' hyperthyroidism that later progressed to Graves' ophthalmopathy.

The chain has TRBV19 and TRBJ2-2; 9 positions match TRBD2. V trimming: 8 bases; J trimming: 5 bases; junction bases outside the gene matches: 21. The germline gives CDR1 LNHDA, CDR2 SQIVND (reference sequence). The CDR3 has 19 amino acids. The CDR3 DNA follows: TGTGCCAGTTCCAGCAGGGGTAGCGGGAGTCTCGAGTGGACCGGGGAGCTGTTTTTT. It encodes CASSSRGSGSLEWTGELFF.

This clonotype was recorded at least ten times. The chain employs TRBV24-1 and TRBJ2-7, with TRBD1 identical over 8 bases. V trimming: 4 bases; J trimming: 2 bases; junction bases outside the gene matches: 9. Per the germline V gene, CDR1 is KGHDR and CDR2 is SFDVKD. CDR3 size: 16 residues. The DNA for the CDR3 is TGTGCCACCAGTGACCCCGGGACAGGAGACGCCTACGAGCAGTACTTC. Translated: CATSDPGTGDAYEQYF.

The J gene is TRBJ2-7, the V gene TRBV9, with D maybe TRBD2 (5 bases). The CDR3 spans 15 residues. The ends were cut back, 0 bases at V and 0 bases at J, with 10 bases in the middle. CDR1 and CDR2 (germline): SGDLS, YYNGEE. For the CDR3, the DNA is TGTGCCAGCAGCGTAGCCCCAGCGGACTCCTACGAGCAGTACTTC. Its translation: CASSVAPADSYEQYF.

This clonotype was counted at least ten times. The gene calls are TRBV7-2 and TRBJ2-3; D is unresolved. Germline V gives CDR1 SGHTA, CDR2 FQGNSA. This CDR3 spans 12 amino acids. The V end lost 5 bases, the J end lost 10 bases, and 13 bases lay between the germline ends. The CDR3 is CASSPSLYAQYF. The CDR3 nucleotides read TGTGCCAGCAGCCCTTCACTCTACGCGCAGTATTTT. The whole variable domain, filled in from reference TRBV7-2 and TRBJ2-3, reads GAGVSQSPSNKVTEKGKDVELRCDPISGHTALYWYRQSLGQGLEFLIYFQGNSAPDKSGLPSDRFSAERTGGSVSTLTIQRTQQEDSAVYLCASSPSLYAQYFGPGTRLTVL.

The chain employs TRBV19 and TRBJ2-1; possibly TRBD1 or TRBD2 for D (5 bases each). Trimming stripped 3 bases from V and 0 bases from J, with 15 bases between. CDR1 and CDR2 from the germline V gene are LNHDA and SQIVND (reference sequence). This CDR3 has 17 residues. The CDR3 DNA reads TGTGCCAGTAGTATTCCCCCCGGGGCGGGCTCCTACAATGAGCAGTTCTTC. Protein product: CASSIPPGAGSYNEQFF.

This clonotype was recorded at least ten times. This sequence joins TRBV11-3 and TRBJ1-1, with 10 bases lining up with TRBD1. The germline V gene has CDR1 SGHNT and CDR2 YENEEA. The V gene end was trimmed by 5 bases and the J gene end by 5 bases; junction bases not matched to a gene: 8. The length of the CDR3 is 15 residues. CDR3 coding DNA: TGTGCCAGCAGCCACCCCGGACAGGGGGGAACTGAAGCTTTCTTT. It is translated as CASSHPGQGGTEAFF.

In this sample, this clonotype turned up a few times. The chain uses TRBV7-9 and TRBJ1-2; 9 nucleotides match TRBD1. Unmatched junction bases numbered 10, after V lost 8 bases and J lost 3 bases. The CDR3 sequence is 15 residues long. Looked up from germline, CDR1 is SEHNR and CDR2 is FQNEAQ (reference sequence). The CDR3 here is CASSLAGTGYYGYTF. In DNA form, the CDR3 reads TGTGCCAGCTCCCTTGCCGGGACAGGGTACTATGGCTACACCTTC.

The table lists this clonotype with many counts. This chain uses TRBV10-3 with TRBJ1-4; 7 nucleotides match TRBD1. Unmatched junction bases numbered 6, after V lost 3 bases and J lost 5 bases. From germline, CDR1 is ENHRY and CDR2 SYGVKD. CDR3 length: 15 amino acids. The CDR3 DNA is TGTGCCATCAGTGACCGACAGGGATCGAATGAAAAACTGTTTTTT. Translated: CAISDRQGSNEKLFF.

This clonotype appeared many times. The chain combines TRBV19 with TRBJ1-1; D is perhaps TRBD1 (5 bases). The CDR3 length is 15 residues. From germline, CDR1 is LNHDA and CDR2 SQIVND (reference sequence). Trimming took off 0 bases at V and 3 bases at J, with 11 bases between the two ends. The CDR3 protein is CASSIDPGHYTEAFF. The CDR3 DNA reads as TGTGCCAGTAGTATAGACCCCGGACACTACACTGAAGCTTTCTTT.

A word on this clonotype: A much bigger clone sits one base away, suggesting this may be a read error. This chain connects TRBV10-3 to TRBJ1-5; D is ambiguous. V was clipped by 3 bases and J by 3 bases, with 12 bases between them. CDR3 length equals 15 residues. The germline gives CDR1 ENHRY, CDR2 SYGVKD. The CDR3 bases are TGTGCCATCAGTGATCGGCAGACGCCCAATCAGCCCCAGCATTTT. This translates into CAISDRQTPNQPQHF.

This clonotype was detected ten times or more. The chain joins TRBV10-3 to TRBJ2-7, with a possible D match to TRBD1 (6 bases). The CDR3 sequence is 15 residues long. The V gene's germline CDR1 is ENHRY and CDR2 SYGVKD. V was cut by 0 bases and J by 9 bases, with 18 bases left in between. CDR3 sequence reads: CAISESGTTSVGQYF. The CDR3, as DNA: TGTGCCATCAGTGAGTCGGGGACAACCTCTGTCGGGCAGTACTTC.

This chain links TRBV20-1 with TRBJ2-3; D is ambiguous. Per germline, CDR1 DFQATT and CDR2 SNEGSKA (reference sequence). This CDR3 has 15 residues. V lost 0 bases and J lost 4, with 14 bases in between. The CDR3 DNA sequence: TGCAGTGCTAGAGATGGGCTGGGCCCCCCAGATACGCAGTATTTT. The encoded protein is CSARDGLGPPDTQYF.

This clonotype was seen at least ten times. The chain carries TRBV27 and TRBJ2-7, with TRBD2 matching over 8 bases. J was trimmed by 4 bases and V by 8 bases; bases with no gene match: 19. CDR3 size: 17 residues. CDR1 and CDR2 from the germline V gene are MNHEY and SMNVEV (reference sequence). CDR3 in amino acids: CASDPTGRSGSSYEQYF. The CDR3 DNA follows: TGTGCCAGCGACCCTACAGGGAGGAGCGGGAGTAGTTACGAGCAGTACTTC.

This clonotype was recorded many times. This chain connects TRBV28 to TRBJ2-1, with 9 bases aligning to TRBD2. This CDR3 has 16 amino acids. In germline, CDR1 is MDHEN, CDR2 SYDVKM. Trimming removed 5 bases from V and 0 bases from J; junction bases left unmatched: 5. The CDR3 loop reads CASSPTLAGSYNEQFF. The DNA for the CDR3 is TGTGCCAGCAGTCCAACACTAGCGGGCTCCTACAATGAGCAGTTCTTC.